Each of the 20 T cell receptor beta chains below was sequenced from the same sample in a study of blood T cell repertoires in COVID-19 (dated by TCRdb to 2018 to 2020). The method behind the library was the immunoSEQ multiplex PCR assay. As stored in TCRdb, this immuneACCESS dataset retains in-frame rearrangements with V and J assigned. A fraction of the clones does not appear; measured against another copy, unresolved V genes explain less than half of the discrepancy, and the remainder lacks a known reason. The table for this sample lists over 90,000 clones; about four fifths of them were counted only once. The top ten clones comprise about 10% of the sample. Sequencing was performed on peripheral blood. The receptors shown here come from a man aged 40-49 years with active or convalescent COVID-19.

The genes are TRBV4-2 and TRBJ2-5, with D maybe TRBD2 (5 bases). Germline V gene lookup returns CDR1 LGHNA and CDR2 YNFKEQ. The CDR3 has 16 amino acids. Deletions cut 0 bases from V and 9 bases from J, with 20 bases between. The CDR3 DNA is TGTGCCAGCAGCCAAGAGGCGGGTGAGACTAAAGGGCCCCAGTACTTC. Its translation is CASSQEAGETKGPQYF.

V usage is TRBV25-1 and J usage is TRBJ1-4; the match to TRBD1 covers 7 bases. The CDR3 runs 15 residues. CDR1 and CDR2 (germline): MGHDK, SYGVNS. Trimming took 3 bases from V and 8 from J; bases not matched to a gene: 9. The CDR3 loop is CASSDPTGKGEKLFF. DNA for the CDR3: TGTGCCAGCAGTGATCCGACAGGGAAGGGGGAAAAACTGTTTTTT. The full variable domain, rest sourced from reference TRBV25-1 and TRBJ1-4, is EADIYQTPRYLVIGTGKKITLECSQTMGHDKMYWYQQDPGMELHLIHYSYGVNSTEKGDLSSESTVSRIRTEHFPLTLESARPSHTSQYLCASSDPTGKGEKLFFGSGTQLSVL.

The J gene is TRBJ1-2, the V gene TRBV11-2, with 9 bases lining up with TRBD1. The CDR3 is 14 residues long. J gave up 2 bases and V 5 bases, and 3 bases lay outside the gene matches. CDR1 and CDR2 from the germline V gene are SGHAT and FQNNGV. The CDR3 reads CASSQQGANYGYTF. CDR3 sequence (DNA): TGTGCCAGCAGCCAACAGGGGGCCAACTATGGCTACACCTTC.

This chain uses TRBV6-5 with TRBJ2-5; 8 bases are shared with TRBD2. Germline V gene data show CDR1 as MNHEY and CDR2 as SVGAGI. This CDR3 has 12 residues. V dropped 7 bases and J dropped 5; count of bases not matched to a gene: 3. The CDR3 DNA follows: TGTGCCAGCACCCCGGGGGGGGAGACCCAGTACTTC. Encoded protein: CASTPGGETQYF.

The chain links TRBV5-4 to TRBJ2-7; D is unresolved. Trimming cost V 4 bases and J 1 base, with 9 bases left between them. Germline V gene data show CDR1 as SGHNT and CDR2 as YYREEE (reference sequence). There are 13 residues in the CDR3. The CDR3 is CASSRSDSYEQYF. The CDR3 nucleotides read TGTGCCAGCAGCCGAAGCGATTCCTACGAGCAGTACTTC.

The chain combines TRBV3-1 (or the pseudogene TRBV3-2) with TRBJ1-6, with a tentative D call TRBD1 (6 bases). With 4 bases removed from V and 11 bases from J, the gap between germline ends came to 15 bases. Germline assignment: CDR1 LGHDT and CDR2 YNNKEL (reference sequence). This CDR3 has 14 amino acids. In DNA, the CDR3 is TGTGCCAGCAGCCCTCTTCGACAGGTCGCACCCCTCCACTTT. Translating it yields CASSPLRQVAPLHF.

The rearrangement joins TRBV5-1 to TRBJ1-1; D gene uncertain. From germline, CDR1 is SGHRS and CDR2 YFSETQ. The V end lost 4 bases, the J end lost 3 bases, and 10 bases lay between the germline ends. The CDR3 spans 13 residues. CDR3 residues: CASSPYEYTEAFF. Here the CDR3 DNA reads TGCGCCAGCAGCCCCTATGAATACACTGAAGCTTTCTTT.

The J gene is TRBJ2-1, the V gene TRBV19; 7 bases align to TRBD1. The CDR3 has 14 amino acids. Germline V CDR1 and CDR2: LNHDA, SQIVND (reference sequence). V was pared by 8 bases and J by 4 bases, with 8 bases of the junction left unmatched. The DNA of the CDR3 is TGTGCCAGTCGCGGACAGGCAACATACAATGAGCAGTTCTTC. This sequence encodes CASRGQATYNEQFF.

The chain recombines TRBV7-9 with TRBJ1-5; TRBD1 agrees at 7 bases. The CDR3 loop spans 17 amino acids. The germline gives CDR1 SEHNR, CDR2 FQNEAQ (reference sequence). The junction had 8 bases not matched to a gene; V was cut back by 3 bases and J by 0 bases. CDR3 sequence: CASSFGAQGGSNQPQHF. The CDR3 region has the DNA TGTGCCAGCAGCTTCGGGGCGCAGGGGGGTAGCAATCAGCCCCAGCATTTT. Using reference TRBV7-9 and TRBJ1-5 for the parts outside the CDR3, the full variable domain is DTGVSQNPRHKITKRGQNVTFRCDPISEHNRLYWYRQTLGQGPEFLTYFQNEAQLEKSRLLSDRFSAERPKGSFSTLEIQRTEQGDSAMYLCASSFGAQGGSNQPQHFGDGTRLSIL.

This clone is medium-sized. The genes are TRBV5-4 and TRBJ1-2; perhaps TRBD1 as D (6 bases). V was clipped by 6 bases and J by 2 bases, with 8 bases between them. This CDR3 has 12 residues. Germline V gene lookup returns CDR1 SGHNT and CDR2 YYREEE (reference sequence). The CDR3 coding sequence is TGTGCCAGCAACAGGGACAACTATGGCTACACCTTC. This gives the protein CASNRDNYGYTF.

The chain links TRBV5-4 to TRBJ1-2, with a weak D call TRBD1 (5 bases). Germline V gene lookup returns CDR1 SGHNT and CDR2 YYREEE (reference sequence). CDR3 length: 14 residues. The V end lost 0 bases, the J end lost 4 bases, and 10 bases lay between the germline ends. CDR3 amino acids: CASSLAVDSYGYTF. CDR3 nucleotides: TGTGCCAGCAGCTTGGCCGTTGACAGCTATGGCTACACCTTC.

This chain connects TRBV13 to TRBJ1-1; D is possibly TRBD1 (6 bases). The CDR3 covers 15 residues. The V end lost 1 base, the J end lost 6 bases, and 15 bases lay between the germline ends. Per the germline V gene, CDR1 is PRHDT and CDR2 is FYEKMQ (reference sequence). CDR3 nucleotide sequence: TGTGCCAGCAGCTTAGTCCGAAGACAGGCAGCTGAAGCTTTCTTT. It translates to CASSLVRRQAAEAFF.

The genes are TRBV6-5 and TRBJ2-3; TRBD2 aligns across 9 bases. Germline values: CDR1 MNHEY, CDR2 SVGAGI. With 0 bases clipped from V and 4 bases from J, the junction kept 2 bases outside the gene matches. The CDR3 runs to 15 residues. The CDR3 region is CASSYSAGGPDTQYF. Here the CDR3 DNA reads TGTGCCAGCAGTTACTCGGCGGGGGGGCCAGATACGCAGTATTTT.

As DNA, the CDR3 is TGCAGCGGATCAGGACAGGGCAATACCGAGCAGTACTTC. It codes for CSGSGQGNTEQYF. The chain combines TRBV29-1 with TRBJ2-7, with TRBD1 identical over 8 bases. From germline, CDR1 is SQVTM and CDR2 ANQGSEA. The V segment lost 7 bases and the J segment 6 bases; nucleotides outside the gene matches: 11. CDR3 length: 13 amino acids.

This chain uses TRBV20-1 with TRBJ2-5; 7 nucleotides match TRBD2. Trimming at V came to 3 bases and at J to 0 bases, leaving 7 bases not matched to a gene. In germline, CDR1 is DFQATT, CDR2 SNEGSKA (reference sequence). The CDR3 spans 15 residues. DNA for the CDR3: TGCAGTGCTAGTGAGCGGGGCCGGAACCAAGAGACCCAGTACTTC. It encodes CSASERGRNQETQYF.

This clone was found once. V usage is TRBV7-9 and J usage is TRBJ2-5, with 7 bases aligning to TRBD1. CDR3 length: 13 amino acids. Trimming cost V 5 bases and J 7 bases; bases outside gene matches: 7. Germline V gives CDR1 SEHNR, CDR2 FQNEAQ (reference sequence). CDR3 DNA: TGTGCCAGCAGCCCGCCTCGACAGGGGACCCAGTACTTC. Translated, it gives CASSPPRQGTQYF.

The chain joins TRBV30 to TRBJ1-4; D is ambiguous. V was pared by 2 bases and J by 0 bases, with 10 bases between. The germline CDR1 and CDR2 sequences are GTSNPN and SVGIG (reference sequence). This CDR3 is built from 15 residues. CDR3 residues: CAWSRGSSTNEKLFF. DNA for the CDR3: TGTGCCTGGAGTCGGGGTTCCTCAACTAATGAAAAACTGTTTTTT.

The J gene is TRBJ2-5, the V gene TRBV11-2, with TRBD1 matching 9 bases. V gave up 6 bases and J gave up 5 bases; unmatched junction bases: 10. This CDR3 spans 15 amino acids. Germline CDR1 reads SGHAT; CDR2 reads FQNNGV. CDR3 DNA sequence: TGTGCCAGCAGGGGCTTACAGGGGGCAGGGGAGACCCAGTACTTC. This translates into CASRGLQGAGETQYF.

This chain connects TRBV18 to TRBJ2-1; TRBD2 aligns across 10 bases. With 1 base clipped from V and 0 bases from J, the junction kept 6 bases outside the gene matches. Germline-derived CDR1 and CDR2 are KGHSH and LQKENI. The CDR3 length is 18 residues. CDR3 region: CASSPRGQRGGSYNEQFF. The CDR3 region has the DNA TGTGCCAGCTCACCACGGGGCCAGCGGGGGGGCTCCTACAATGAGCAGTTCTTC.

This clone was seen only a few times. The chain couples TRBV27 to TRBJ1-1; unclear D gene. This CDR3 has 13 amino acids. Between the trimmed V and J ends, which lost 3 bases and 9 bases, there was a span of 14 bases. CDR1 MNHEY and CDR2 SMNVEV come from the germline V gene (reference sequence). Written as DNA, the CDR3 is TGTGCCAGCAGTTTTGATGAGCGGCGGCAAGCTTTCTTT. Amino acids: CASSFDERRQAFF.